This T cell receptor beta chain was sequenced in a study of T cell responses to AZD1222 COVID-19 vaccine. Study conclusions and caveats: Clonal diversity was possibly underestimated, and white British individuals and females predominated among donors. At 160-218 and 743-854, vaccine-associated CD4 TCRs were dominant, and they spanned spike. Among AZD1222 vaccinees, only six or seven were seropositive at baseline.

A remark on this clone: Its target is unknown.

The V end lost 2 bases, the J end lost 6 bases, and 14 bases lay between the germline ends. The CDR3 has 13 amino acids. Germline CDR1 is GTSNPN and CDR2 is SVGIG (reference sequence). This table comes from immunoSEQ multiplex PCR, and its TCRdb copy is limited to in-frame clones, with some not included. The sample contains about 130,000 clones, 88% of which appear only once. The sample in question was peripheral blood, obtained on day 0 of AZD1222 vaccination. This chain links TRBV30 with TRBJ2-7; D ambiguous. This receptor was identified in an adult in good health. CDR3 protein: CAWSTPRVAEQYF. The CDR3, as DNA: TGTGCCTGGAGTACTCCCCGCGTCGCCGAGCAGTACTTC.